The rows below give T cell receptor beta chains drawn from one sample of a study of OX40 agonist ivuxolimab in advanced cancers. Assay: immunoSEQ multiplex PCR; the TCRdb copy retains only in-frame clones and omits some. The table includes approximately 89,000 clones, roughly 90% detected once. The sequencing used CD4+ or CD8+ T cells sorted from blood, collected in a trial of the OX40 agonist ivuxolimab. These receptors were taken from an adult with an advanced solid tumor such as melanoma, head and neck, liver or kidney cancer. CDR3s include the opening cysteine and the closing phenylalanine or tryptophan. A D gene is named only where the DNA matches it firmly.

j_call: TRBJ1-5
d_call: NA
v_call: TRBV19
cdr3_length: 14
cdr3_aa: CASSIREGGQPQHF

j_call: TRBJ2-1
d_call: TRBD1
v_call: TRBV11-2
cdr3_length: 16
cdr3_aa: CASSLLQGASHNEQFF

j_call: TRBJ2-3
d_call: TRBD2
v_call: TRBV5-1
cdr3_length: 15
cdr3_aa: CASQVAGGRTDTQYF

j_call: TRBJ1-1
d_call: NA
v_call: TRBV29-1
cdr3_length: 12
cdr3_aa: CSVEDVTGSAFF

j_call: TRBJ2-7
d_call: TRBD1
v_call: TRBV5-1
cdr3_length: 14
cdr3_aa: CASSSDRALSEQYF

j_call: TRBJ2-2
d_call: TRBD1
v_call: TRBV5-5
cdr3_length: 15
cdr3_aa: CASSPTGVGSGELFF

j_call: TRBJ2-7
d_call: TRBD1
v_call: TRBV6-1
cdr3_length: 12
cdr3_aa: CAGRQGADEQYF

j_call: TRBJ2-7
d_call: NA
v_call: TRBV11-2
cdr3_length: 14
cdr3_aa: CASSLLRQAYEQYF

j_call: TRBJ1-5
d_call: NA
v_call: TRBV18
cdr3_length: 15
cdr3_aa: CASSQLSGSRQPQHF

j_call: TRBJ2-4
d_call: TRBD1
v_call: TRBV7-2
cdr3_length: 15
cdr3_aa: CATSPGGTGKNIQYF

j_call: TRBJ2-7
d_call: NA
v_call: TRBV9
cdr3_length: 14
cdr3_aa: CASSPRLSSYEQYF

j_call: TRBJ1-5
d_call: NA
v_call: TRBV28
cdr3_length: 14
cdr3_aa: CASIKGRLNQPQHF

j_call: TRBJ2-2
d_call: TRBD2
v_call: TRBV7-2
cdr3_length: 14
cdr3_aa: CASRSGINTGELFF

j_call: TRBJ2-5
d_call: NA
v_call: TRBV18
cdr3_length: 13
cdr3_aa: CASSTTGAETQYF

j_call: TRBJ2-1
d_call: NA
v_call: TRBV27
cdr3_length: 13
cdr3_aa: CASSLSTRAPAFF

j_call: TRBJ2-2
d_call: TRBD1
v_call: TRBV7-2
cdr3_length: 15
cdr3_aa: CASSQDRVPNGELFF

j_call: TRBJ1-3
d_call: NA
v_call: TRBV5-4
cdr3_length: 15
cdr3_aa: CASSPGEGFGNTIYF

j_call: TRBJ1-2
d_call: TRBD1
v_call: TRBV5-1
cdr3_length: 14
cdr3_aa: CASSSTGGGYGYTF

j_call: TRBJ2-7
d_call: NA
v_call: TRBV5-1
cdr3_length: 14
cdr3_aa: CASSTTRNSYEQYF

j_call: TRBJ2-7
d_call: NA
v_call: TRBV28
cdr3_length: 14
cdr3_aa: CASSLPNPAYEQYF

j_call: TRBJ2-7
d_call: TRBD2
v_call: TRBV6-5
cdr3_length: 15
cdr3_aa: CASSWTSGSGGEQYF

j_call: TRBJ2-7
d_call: TRBD1
v_call: TRBV28
cdr3_length: 14
cdr3_aa: CASSLGTGTYEQYF

j_call: TRBJ2-1
d_call: TRBD1
v_call: TRBV6-4
cdr3_length: 15
cdr3_aa: CASSERQGTYNEQFF

j_call: TRBJ1-5
d_call: NA
v_call: TRBV6-5
cdr3_length: 12
cdr3_aa: CASSYSGGPQHF

j_call: TRBJ2-1
d_call: NA
v_call: TRBV19
cdr3_length: 11
cdr3_aa: CASNRGSEQFF

j_call: TRBJ1-1
d_call: TRBD1
v_call: TRBV5-1
cdr3_length: 15
cdr3_aa: CASSLGDRGFTEAFF

j_call: TRBJ2-5
d_call: NA
v_call: TRBV7-9
cdr3_length: 14
cdr3_aa: CASSLNGPSETQYF

j_call: TRBJ2-7
d_call: NA
v_call: TRBV29-1
cdr3_length: 12
cdr3_aa: CSVLDTSYEQYF

j_call: TRBJ2-5
d_call: NA
v_call: TRBV7-2
cdr3_length: 14
cdr3_aa: CASSFTHSQETQYF

j_call: TRBJ1-1
d_call: NA
v_call: TRBV28
cdr3_length: 16
cdr3_aa: CASIRGVTRVNTEAFF

j_call: TRBJ2-5
d_call: TRBD1
v_call: TRBV5-1
cdr3_length: 13
cdr3_aa: CASSLGTEETQYF

j_call: TRBJ1-1
d_call: NA
v_call: TRBV6-1
cdr3_length: 13
cdr3_aa: CASSRSGVAEAFF

j_call: TRBJ2-7
d_call: NA
v_call: TRBV7-2
cdr3_length: 14
cdr3_aa: CASSNQGGYYEQYF

j_call: TRBJ2-3
d_call: TRBD2
v_call: TRBV7-9
cdr3_length: 17
cdr3_aa: CASSGLGSGRYTDTQYF

j_call: TRBJ2-1
d_call: TRBD2
v_call: TRBV5-1
cdr3_length: 15
cdr3_aa: CASSFLAGAANEQFF

j_call: TRBJ2-5
d_call: NA
v_call: TRBV7-9
cdr3_length: 14
cdr3_aa: CASSLQAAIATQYF

j_call: TRBJ2-7
d_call: NA
v_call: TRBV6-1
cdr3_length: 11
cdr3_aa: CASSTPGRQYF

j_call: TRBJ1-5
d_call: NA
v_call: TRBV6-1
cdr3_length: 15
cdr3_aa: CASRDSGRGNQPQHF

j_call: TRBJ1-1
d_call: TRBD1
v_call: TRBV10-1
cdr3_length: 13
cdr3_aa: CASRDRPNTEAFF

j_call: TRBJ2-1
d_call: NA
v_call: TRBV4-3
cdr3_length: 12
cdr3_aa: CASSLIGDEQFF

j_call: TRBJ2-1
d_call: TRBD2
v_call: TRBV9
cdr3_length: 16
cdr3_aa: CASSAGLAGGYNEQFF

j_call: TRBJ2-1
d_call: NA
v_call: TRBV5-1
cdr3_length: 21
cdr3_aa: CASRGLFGDRLRIREENEQFF

j_call: TRBJ2-3
d_call: TRBD2
v_call: TRBV10-1
cdr3_length: 17
cdr3_aa: CASSESIAGGSTDTQYF

j_call: TRBJ2-7
d_call: NA
v_call: TRBV7-2
cdr3_length: 13
cdr3_aa: CASSLWDPYEQYF

j_call: TRBJ1-1
d_call: NA
v_call: TRBV10-3
cdr3_length: 11
cdr3_aa: CAISTTAEAFF

j_call: TRBJ1-1
d_call: NA
v_call: TRBV11-2
cdr3_length: 12
cdr3_aa: CASSFNRVEAFF

j_call: TRBJ2-1
d_call: TRBD2
v_call: TRBV7-2
cdr3_length: 16
cdr3_aa: CASSQTSGTPYNEQFF

j_call: TRBJ2-7
d_call: TRBD2
v_call: TRBV7-2
cdr3_length: 15
cdr3_aa: CASSTRTSGDYEQYF

j_call: TRBJ1-2
d_call: TRBD1
v_call: TRBV7-2
cdr3_length: 14
cdr3_aa: CASSLGQGAGGYTF

j_call: TRBJ2-4
d_call: NA
v_call: TRBV7-6
cdr3_length: 14
cdr3_aa: CASSPGDWKNIQYF

j_call: TRBJ2-1
d_call: NA
v_call: TRBV18
cdr3_length: 13
cdr3_aa: CASSPPVREGQFF

j_call: TRBJ2-7
d_call: NA
v_call: TRBV7-2
cdr3_length: 15
cdr3_aa: CASSPRGGRSYEQYF

j_call: TRBJ2-7
d_call: NA
v_call: TRBV7-8
cdr3_length: 14
cdr3_aa: CASSLGQVLYEQYF